Below, 17 T cell receptor beta chains from the same sample are listed, as sequenced in a study of blood T cell repertoires in COVID-19. Sequencing used immunoSEQ multiplex PCR; TCRdb keeps in-frame clones, though not all of them. The sample shows a few hundred thousand clones, 88% of them seen only once. Material: peripheral blood. These receptors were obtained from an older woman with COVID-19, enrolled during active disease.

A few counts support this clone. This chain links TRBV5-1 with TRBJ1-2, with D possibly matching TRBD1 (5 bases). The V gene's germline CDR1 is SGHRS and CDR2 YFSETQ. Trimming shortened V by 3 bases and J by 4 bases, and 10 bases separated the two germline ends. The CDR3 covers 13 residues. CDR3 loop: CASSSRVLYGYTF. CDR3 bases: TGCGCCAGCAGCTCCAGGGTCCTCTATGGCTACACCTTC.

V is TRBV4-3 and J is TRBJ2-2, with TRBD2 identical over 11 bases. The CDR3 sequence is 17 residues long. Germline values: CDR1 LGHNA, CDR2 YSLEER. V dropped 3 bases and J dropped 1; count of bases not matched to a gene: 4. CDR3: CASSQGTSGVNTGELFF. The CDR3 DNA reads TGCGCCAGCAGCCAGGGGACTAGCGGAGTGAACACCGGGGAGCTGTTTTTT.

The CDR3 DNA follows: TGTGCCAGCAGTTTAGAGGGAACTGAGGCGGCGAACACTGAAGCTTTCTTT. It specifies CASSLEGTEAANTEAFF. This chain joins TRBV27 and TRBJ1-1, with D uncertain. Per the germline V gene, CDR1 is MNHEY and CDR2 is SMNVEV (reference sequence). The length of the CDR3 is 17 residues. V lost 2 bases, J lost 1 base, and 17 bases lay in between.

The rearrangement uses TRBV13 and TRBJ2-5; D unresolved. CDR3 size: 12 residues. Germline lookup yields CDR1 PRHDT and CDR2 FYEKMQ (reference sequence). V lost 6 bases, J lost 5 bases, and 10 bases lay in between. CDR3 in amino acids: CASSLIRETQYF. CDR3 DNA: TGTGCCAGCAGTTTAATTCGGGAGACCCAGTACTTC.

The V call is TRBV5-1, the J call TRBJ2-7; 7 bases are a match to TRBD1. The V and J ends lost 4 bases and 0 bases, in that order; junction bases with no gene match: 7. Germline V gene sequence: CDR1 SGHRS, CDR2 YFSETQ. The CDR3 runs 15 residues. CDR3 nucleotides: TGCGCCAGCAGCCCACCCCGGGACAGCTCCTACGAGCAGTACTTC. It codes for CASSPPRDSSYEQYF.

The chain employs TRBV29-1 and TRBJ1-2; 7 nucleotides align to TRBD1. The CDR3 is made up of 13 amino acids. Germline V lookup: CDR1 SQVTM, CDR2 ANQGSEA. V lost 5 bases and J lost 7; bases outside the gene matches: 10. CDR3 loop: CSVKTGWRSGYTF. The CDR3 DNA sequence: TGCAGCGTTAAGACAGGGTGGCGGTCTGGCTACACCTTC.

Comments on this clone: Other DNA variants within this sample encode the same CDR3. The V gene is TRBV6-5, the J gene TRBJ2-7; D ambiguous. V lost 6 bases and J lost 2, with 5 bases in between. CDR3 length equals 11 residues. Germline-derived CDR1 and CDR2 are MNHEY and SVGAGI. DNA of the CDR3: TGTGCCAGCAGCTTTACCTACGAGCAGTACTTC. Protein product: CASSFTYEQYF.

J is TRBJ2-1 and V is TRBV7-2; 7 positions match TRBD2. This CDR3 has 17 amino acids. CDR1 and CDR2 (germline): SGHTA, FQGNSA. With V trimmed by 4 bases and J by 1 base, 10 bases remained unmatched. The CDR3 loop reads CASSSTRGSDSYNEQFF. The CDR3 DNA reads TGTGCCAGCAGCTCAACTCGCGGGAGCGATTCCTACAATGAGCAGTTCTTC.

This clone was counted many times. The rearrangement links TRBV4-1 to TRBJ2-7; TRBD1 aligns across 8 bases. V dropped 0 bases and J dropped 2; count of bases not matched to a gene: 9. The CDR3 runs 17 residues. Germline-derived CDR1 and CDR2 are MGHRA and YSYEKL. The CDR3 DNA follows: TGCGCCAGCAGCCAAGATTCGGCCTGGGACAGGCCCTACGAGCAGTACTTC. Translation: CASSQDSAWDRPYEQYF.

This chain connects TRBV29-1 to TRBJ2-7; 8 nucleotides line up with TRBD1. Trimming removed 7 bases from V and 7 bases from J; junction bases left unmatched: 12. The CDR3 covers 13 residues. Germline-derived CDR1 and CDR2 are SQVTM and ANQGSEA. CDR3 DNA: TGCAGCGGCCGCTGGACAGGGTTGGAGGAGCAGTACTTC. This sequence encodes CSGRWTGLEEQYF.

J is TRBJ1-4 and V is TRBV2, with TRBD1 as a possible D gene (5 bases). The CDR3 runs 12 residues. Germline V CDR1 and CDR2: SNHLY, FYNNEI. Trimming took off 8 bases at V and 8 bases at J, with 12 bases between the two ends. The DNA of the CDR3 is TGTGCCAGCCGAAAGGAGGGGGAAAAACTGTTTTTT. Amino acids: CASRKEGEKLFF. Supplemented by reference TRBV2 and TRBJ1-4, the full variable domain reads EPEVTQTPSHQVTQMGQEVILRCVPISNHLYFYWYRQILGQKVEFLVSFYNNEISEKSEIFDDQFSVERPDGSNFTLKIRSTKLEDSAMYFCASRKEGEKLFFGSGTQLSVL.

This clone was seen a single time. V gene TRBV11-2 combines with J gene TRBJ2-5, with D unresolved. CDR1 and CDR2 (germline): SGHAT, FQNNGV. Trimming removed 5 bases from V and 3 bases from J, with 4 bases in between. The CDR3 consists of 11 residues. The CDR3 sequence: CASSLKETQYF. Here the CDR3 DNA reads TGTGCCAGCAGCCTTAAAGAGACCCAGTACTTC. Combining the CDR3 with reference TRBV11-2 and TRBJ2-5 gives the whole variable domain EAGVAQSPRYKIIEKRQSVAFWCNPISGHATLYWYQQILGQGPKLLIQFQNNGVVDDSQLPKDRFSAERLKGVDSTLKIQPAKLEDSAVYLCASSLKETQYFGPGTRLLVL.

The CDR3 loop reads CASSMAGTGGLAKNIQYF. CDR3 nucleotide sequence: TGTGCCAGTAGTATGGCGGGGACAGGGGGCCTAGCCAAAAACATTCAGTACTTC. This chain uses TRBV19 with TRBJ2-4, with 12 positions matching TRBD1. CDR1 and CDR2 from the germline V gene are LNHDA and SQIVND (reference sequence). The J segment lost 0 bases and the V segment lost 3 bases, leaving 6 bases of the junction unmatched. This CDR3 contains 18 residues.

This rearrangement joins TRBV19 to TRBJ2-1; 7 bases fit TRBD2. The CDR3 spans 15 residues. V lost 6 bases and J lost 6; bases outside the gene matches: 11. Germline V gene lookup returns CDR1 LNHDA and CDR2 SQIVND (reference sequence). The CDR3 nucleotides read TGTGCCAGTAGGGACCCAGGCGGGAGAGTCAATGAGCAGTTCTTC. Translation gives CASRDPGGRVNEQFF.

The rearrangement joins TRBV3-1 (or the pseudogene TRBV3-2) to TRBJ1-2; TRBD1 agrees at 10 bases. Trimming removed 4 bases from V and 3 bases from J; junction bases left unmatched: 11. The CDR3 length is 17 residues. CDR1 and CDR2 from the germline V gene are LGHDT and YNNKEL (reference sequence). CDR3 coding DNA: TGTGCCAGCAGCCCCTTGGGACAGGGGTCCGGAGACTATGGCTACACCTTC. This encodes CASSPLGQGSGDYGYTF.

The chain recombines TRBV5-1 with TRBJ1-1; 12 bases are a match to TRBD1. Germline loops: CDR1 SGHRS, CDR2 YFSETQ. Trimming took 6 bases from V and 4 from J; bases not matched to a gene: 7. This CDR3 is built from 15 residues. CDR3 in amino acids: CASKRDRGQGTEAFF. The CDR3 bases are TGCGCCAGCAAACGGGACAGGGGGCAGGGCACTGAAGCTTTCTTT.

The genes are TRBV7-2 and TRBJ1-5, with 7 bases identical to TRBD1. There are 18 residues in the CDR3. V dropped 5 bases and J dropped 0; count of bases not matched to a gene: 13. Germline CDR1 and CDR2: SGHTA and FQGNSA. CDR3 sequence reads: CASSQVGRGFISNQPQHF. In nucleotides, the CDR3 is TGTGCCAGCAGCCAGGTGGGCAGGGGGTTTATTAGCAATCAGCCCCAGCATTTT. Full variable domain (rest looked up from reference TRBV7-2 and TRBJ1-5): GAGVSQSPSNKVTEKGKDVELRCDPISGHTALYWYRQSLGQGLEFLIYFQGNSAPDKSGLPSDRFSAERTGGSVSTLTIQRTQQEDSAVYLCASSQVGRGFISNQPQHFGDGTRLSIL.